Below, 16 T cell receptor beta chains from the same sample are listed, as sequenced in a study of T-cell reconstitution after alpha-beta-depleted transplantation in children. Preparing the TCRbeta library involved the use of unique molecular identifiers. A single record per CDR3 protein comes from TCRdb applying MiXCR to the PCR reads. There are around 500,000 distinct CDR3 sequences in the sample; 12% occur only once, and around 5.6% lies in the top ten. Sequencing was performed on PBMCs from the stem cell graft donor, taken from the stem cell graft. These receptors originate from a human donor who donated a stem cell graft to a child with combined immunodeficiency.

This clonotype was detected ten times or more. The chain links TRBV5-1 to TRBJ2-7; D is unclear. CDR3 size: 14 residues. Germline V gives CDR1 SGHRS, CDR2 YFSETQ. The V end was cut by 0 bases, the J end by 3 bases, with 10 bases between. In nucleotides, the CDR3 is TGCGCCAGCAGCTTGGGGGCCGTAAACTACGAGCAGTACTTC. Protein: CASSLGAVNYEQYF.

The chain is built from TRBV27 and TRBJ2-5, with 10 positions matching TRBD2. Germline CDR1 is MNHEY and CDR2 is SMNVEV (reference sequence). The V segment lost 5 bases and the J segment 5 bases; nucleotides outside the gene matches: 5. The CDR3 extends over 14 amino acids. The CDR3 DNA is TGTGCCAGCAGTAGCGGGAGGGCCCTTGAGACCCAGTACTTC. Translated: CASSSGRALETQYF.

The CDR3 DNA follows: TGCAGTGCTAGAGAACAGGGGGGAGGGGGCTACACCTTC. It specifies CSAREQGGGGYTF. V gene TRBV20-1 combines with J gene TRBJ1-2, with 8 bases lining up with TRBD1. The CDR3 consists of 13 residues. J lost 8 bases, V lost 0 bases, and 5 bases had no gene match. CDR1 DFQATT and CDR2 SNEGSKA come from the germline V gene (reference sequence).

In its sample, this clonotype was seen many times. V gene TRBV7-2 combines with J gene TRBJ2-3; perhaps TRBD2 as D (6 bases). Germline V lookup: CDR1 SGHTA, CDR2 FQGNSA. The CDR3 has 14 residues. V shed 1 base and J shed 7 bases, with 12 bases lying between them. CDR3 amino acids: CASSLVAGPNTQYF. DNA for the CDR3: TGTGCCAGCAGCTTAGTTGCGGGGCCGAATACGCAGTATTTT.

This clonotype came up many times. V gene TRBV2 combines with J gene TRBJ2-7, with no clear D. The CDR3 has 15 amino acids. V was trimmed by 6 bases and J by 0 bases, leaving 15 bases between them. Germline V CDR1 and CDR2: SNHLY, FYNNEI. CDR3 protein: CASSLDSIVSYEQYF. As DNA, the CDR3 is TGTGCCAGCAGCCTTGATTCCATTGTCTCCTACGAGCAGTACTTC.

V usage is TRBV30 and J usage is TRBJ1-2; 7 bases map to TRBD1. Germline V gene sequence: CDR1 GTSNPN, CDR2 SVGIG (reference sequence). With V trimmed by 8 bases and J by 6 bases, 12 bases remained unmatched. This CDR3 has 13 amino acids. CDR3 in amino acids: CAGMTTGAHGYTF. CDR3 nucleotides: TGTGCCGGAATGACAACAGGGGCCCATGGCTACACCTTC.

The genes are TRBV20-1 and TRBJ2-7; possible D gene TRBD1, 5 bases. Trimming shortened V by 1 base and J by 1 base, and 14 bases separated the two germline ends. The CDR3 consists of 15 residues. Germline V gene data show CDR1 as DFQATT and CDR2 as SNEGSKA (reference sequence). This CDR3 is CSARAGRDSSYEQYF. In nucleotides, the CDR3 is TGCAGTGCTAGAGCTGGTCGAGACAGTTCCTACGAGCAGTACTTC.

V and J are TRBV12-3 or TRBV12-4 and TRBJ2-3; TRBD2 agrees at 8 bases. The CDR3 consists of 14 residues. Trimming at V came to 8 bases and at J to 5 bases, leaving 9 bases not matched to a gene. CDR3 nucleotide sequence: TGTGCCAGCTCCGGGGGGGGAGTGGGAGATACGCAGTATTTT. This encodes CASSGGGVGDTQYF.

The rearrangement joins TRBV18 to TRBJ1-4; maybe TRBD1 (5 bases). The CDR3 loop spans 16 amino acids. Germline lookup yields CDR1 KGHSH and CDR2 LQKENI. V was clipped by 3 bases and J by 2 bases, with 13 bases between them. CDR3 bases: TGTGCCAGCTCACCGACGACGGGGGGTACTAATGAAAAACTGTTTTTT. It is translated as CASSPTTGGTNEKLFF.

This clonotype was counted many times. The chain has TRBV12-3 or TRBV12-4 and TRBJ1-1; D remains ambiguous. The CDR3 consists of 15 residues. V was shortened by 2 bases and J by 4 bases, with 14 bases between the two germline ends. CDR3 DNA: TGTGCCAGCAGTTTAAGGCGGGATGGAGGCACTGAAGCTTTCTTT. This gives the protein CASSLRRDGGTEAFF.

DNA of the CDR3: TGCGCCAGCAGCCGCGCCACAGGGTATAACACTGAAGCTTTCTTT. Amino acids: CASSRATGYNTEAFF. V and J are TRBV4-3 and TRBJ1-1; D perhaps matches TRBD1 (6 bases). V was pared by 4 bases and J by 2 bases, with 14 bases between. Germline V CDR1 and CDR2: LGHNA, YSLEER. The CDR3 loop spans 15 amino acids.

This chain uses TRBV5-1 with TRBJ2-2; no definite D call. Trimming took 0 bases from V and 7 from J, leaving 7 bases between them. Germline assignment: CDR1 SGHRS and CDR2 YFSETQ. The CDR3 spans 13 residues. The CDR3 reads CASSLVFDGELFF. DNA of the CDR3: TGCGCCAGCAGCTTGGTTTTCGACGGGGAGCTGTTTTTT. Full variable domain (missing parts from reference TRBV5-1 and TRBJ2-2): KAGVTQTPRYLIKTRGQQVTLSCSPISGHRSVSWYQQTPGQGLQFLFEYFSETQRNKGNFPGRFSGRQFSNSRSEMNVSTLELGDSALYLCASSLVFDGELFFGEGSRLTVL.

A few counts support this clonotype. The chain joins TRBV27 to TRBJ2-1; 9 bases map to TRBD2. The CDR3 spans 18 residues. The germline V gene has CDR1 MNHEY and CDR2 SMNVEV (reference sequence). V was pared by 0 bases and J by 0 bases, with 6 bases of the junction left unmatched. CDR3 nucleotide sequence: TGTGCCAGCAGTTTATCGGCAGGACTAGCGAGCTCCTACAATGAGCAGTTCTTC. Protein product: CASSLSAGLASSYNEQFF.

The sample holds a few counts of this clonotype. This rearrangement joins TRBV5-1 to TRBJ1-1; 8 nucleotides match TRBD1. Germline CDR1 is SGHRS and CDR2 is YFSETQ. With 5 bases clipped from V and 5 bases from J, the junction kept 11 bases outside the gene matches. The CDR3 totals 15 residues. The CDR3 reads CASSPDRVVGTEAFF. The CDR3 DNA follows: TGCGCCAGCAGTCCGGACAGGGTAGTAGGAACTGAAGCTTTCTTT.

In this sample, this clonotype turned up many times. The rearrangement links TRBV29-1 to TRBJ1-2; D gene uncertain. The CDR3 is made up of 9 amino acids. The ends were cut back, 4 bases at V and 7 bases at J, with 4 bases in the middle. The germline gives CDR1 SQVTM, CDR2 ANQGSEA. The CDR3 DNA sequence: TGCAGCGTTGTCCCTGGCTACACCTTC. Translating gives CSVVPGYTF.

In this sample, this clonotype turned up a few times. The chain combines TRBV20-1 with TRBJ2-3, with 16 bases fitting TRBD2. CDR3 length: 17 residues. Germline assignment: CDR1 DFQATT and CDR2 SNEGSKA (reference sequence). The junction had 7 bases not matched to a gene; V was cut back by 6 bases and J by 1 base. CDR3 DNA sequence: TGCAGTGCCCCTGGGACTAGCGGGGGGGGAGGCACAGATACGCAGTATTTT. Translated, it gives CSAPGTSGGGGTDTQYF.